The 6 T cell receptor beta chains below all came from one sample that was sequenced in a study of blood T cell repertoires in COVID-19. TCRdb keeps only in-frame clones here, not all; method: immunoSEQ multiplex PCR. The table lists under 200,000 clones, roughly 77% of them singletons. The sequencing sample was made of peripheral blood. Receptor source: a man aged 65 to 79 with active or convalescent COVID-19.

The chain combines TRBV6-1 with TRBJ1-6, with D uncertain. The germline V gene has CDR1 MNHNS and CDR2 SASEGT. The CDR3 extends over 12 amino acids. V was clipped by 0 bases and J by 16 bases, with 10 bases between them. This CDR3 reads CASSEALSLLHF. In DNA form, the CDR3 reads TGTGCCAGCAGTGAAGCGCTGAGCTTACTCCACTTT.

V is TRBV5-8 and J is TRBJ2-1; TRBD2 might be the D (5 bases). Trimming shortened V by 4 bases and J by 6 bases, and 14 bases separated the two germline ends. This CDR3 spans 14 amino acids. Germline V gives CDR1 SGHTS, CDR2 YDEGEE. CDR3 in DNA: TGTGCCAGCAGCGCCGGGGTGGGCATCAATGAGCAGTTCTTC. Translated, it gives CASSAGVGINEQFF.

Only a few counts were recorded for this clone. CDR3 sequence: CASSPLRTRSSVGELFF. CDR3 sequence (DNA): TGCGCCAGCAGCCCCCTCCGCACTAGGTCTTCTGTCGGGGAGCTGTTTTTT. The chain is built from TRBV4-3 and TRBJ2-2, with D possibly matching TRBD2 (5 bases). The CDR3 covers 17 residues. Germline-derived CDR1 and CDR2 are LGHNA and YSLEER. The V end lost 4 bases, the J end lost 7 bases, and 22 bases lay between the germline ends.

The rearrangement uses TRBV6-5 and TRBJ2-3; tentative D call: TRBD2 (5 bases). CDR1 MNHEY and CDR2 SVGAGI come from the germline V gene. Trimming shortened V by 9 bases and J by 9 bases, and 16 bases separated the two germline ends. CDR3 length: 12 residues. CDR3 loop: CASTSPRRTQYF. The CDR3, as DNA: TGTGCCAGTACTTCCCCCAGGAGGACGCAGTATTTT.

In this sample, this clone turned up a few times. V is TRBV7-9 and J is TRBJ1-2; 7 bases match TRBD1. CDR1 is SEHNR and CDR2 is FQNEAQ in the germline V gene (reference sequence). With V trimmed by 11 bases and J by 2 bases, 14 bases remained unmatched. CDR3 length: 15 residues. The CDR3 DNA reads TGTGCCTCAGCAATCAGGGAGACAGGGAACTATGGCTACACCTTC. Its protein product is CASAIRETGNYGYTF.

The chain joins TRBV20-1 to TRBJ2-5; possible D gene TRBD1, 7 bases. From germline, CDR1 is DFQATT and CDR2 SNEGSKA (reference sequence). V gave up 3 bases and J gave up 2 bases, with 22 bases separating them. The CDR3 contains 17 residues. CDR3 DNA sequence: TGCAGTGCTAGTTCCCCCCCGGACAGGAGGGAACAAGAGACCCAGTACTTC. It translates to CSASSPPDRREQETQYF.